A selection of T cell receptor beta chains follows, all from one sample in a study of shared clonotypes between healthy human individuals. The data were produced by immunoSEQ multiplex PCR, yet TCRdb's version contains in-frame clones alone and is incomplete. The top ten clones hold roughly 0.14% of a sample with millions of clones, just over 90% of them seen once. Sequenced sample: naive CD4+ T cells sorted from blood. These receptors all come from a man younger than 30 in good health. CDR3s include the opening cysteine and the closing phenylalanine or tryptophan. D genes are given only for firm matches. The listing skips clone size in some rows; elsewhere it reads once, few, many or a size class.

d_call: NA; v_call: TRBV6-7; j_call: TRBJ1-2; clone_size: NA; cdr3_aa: CASNTTTETDGYTF; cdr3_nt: TGTGCCAGCAACACTACGACGGAGACAGATGGCTACACCTTC
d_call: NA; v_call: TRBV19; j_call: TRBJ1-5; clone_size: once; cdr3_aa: CASRESNSGQPQHF; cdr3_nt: TGTGCCAGTAGGGAGTCCAACTCGGGTCAGCCCCAGCATTTT
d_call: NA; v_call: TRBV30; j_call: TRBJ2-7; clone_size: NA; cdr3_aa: CAWSGSYEQYF; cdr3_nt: TGTGCCTGGAGTGGCAGCTACGAGCAGTACTTC
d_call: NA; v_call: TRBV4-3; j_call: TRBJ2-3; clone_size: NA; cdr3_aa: CASSQDTGKSQYF; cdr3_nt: TGCGCCAGCAGCCAAGATACAGGGAAATCGCAGTATTTT
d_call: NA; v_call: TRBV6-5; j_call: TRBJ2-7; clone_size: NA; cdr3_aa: CASRRLGPYEQYF; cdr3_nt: TGTGCCAGCAGGCGACTAGGTCCCTACGAGCAGTACTTC
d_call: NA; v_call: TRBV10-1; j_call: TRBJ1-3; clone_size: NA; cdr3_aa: CASSAGKGSGNTIYF; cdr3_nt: TGCGCCAGCAGTGCAGGAAAGGGGTCCGGAAACACCATATATTTT
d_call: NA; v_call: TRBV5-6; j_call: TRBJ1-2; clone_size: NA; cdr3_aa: CASSLDASRAYGYTF; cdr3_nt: TGTGCCAGCAGCTTGGATGCGTCAAGGGCCTATGGCTACACCTTC
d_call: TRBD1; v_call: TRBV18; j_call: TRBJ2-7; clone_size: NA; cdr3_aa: CASSPRTGGDEQYF; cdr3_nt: TGTGCCAGCTCACCCCGGACAGGGGGCGACGAGCAGTACTTC
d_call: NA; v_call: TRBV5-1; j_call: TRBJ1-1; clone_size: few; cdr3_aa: CASSLEGMNTEAFF; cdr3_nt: TGCGCCAGCAGCTTGGAAGGCATGAACACTGAAGCTTTCTTT
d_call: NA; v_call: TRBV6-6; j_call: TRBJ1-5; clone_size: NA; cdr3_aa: CASSSLPGQPQHF; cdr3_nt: TGTGCCAGCAGTTCCCTACCCGGTCAGCCCCAGCATTTT
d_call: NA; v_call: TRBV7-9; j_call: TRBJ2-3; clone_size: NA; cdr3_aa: CASSLAGQSTDTQYF; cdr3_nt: TGTGCCAGCAGCTTAGCGGGCCAGTCCACAGATACGCAGTATTTT
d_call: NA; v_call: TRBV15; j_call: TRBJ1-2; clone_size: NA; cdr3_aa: CATSRDLRDYGYTF; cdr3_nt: TGTGCCACCAGCAGAGATTTAAGGGACTATGGCTACACCTTC
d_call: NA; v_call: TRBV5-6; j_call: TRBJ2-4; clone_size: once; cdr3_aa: CASSRRLRAGNIQYF; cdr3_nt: TGTGCCAGCAGCCGCCGATTGAGGGCCGGGAACATTCAGTACTTC
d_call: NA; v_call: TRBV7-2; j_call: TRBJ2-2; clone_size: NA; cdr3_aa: CASSLVLATGELFF; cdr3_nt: TGTGCCAGCAGCTTAGTCTTAGCGACCGGGGAGCTGTTTTTT
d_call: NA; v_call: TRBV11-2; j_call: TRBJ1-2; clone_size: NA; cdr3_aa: CASSLAFDSYGYTF; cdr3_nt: TGTGCCAGCAGCTTAGCGTTCGACAGCTATGGCTACACCTTC
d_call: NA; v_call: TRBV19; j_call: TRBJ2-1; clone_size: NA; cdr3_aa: CASSIGGGTRDEQFF; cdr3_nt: TGTGCCAGTAGTATAGGGGGCGGGACACGCGATGAGCAGTTCTTC
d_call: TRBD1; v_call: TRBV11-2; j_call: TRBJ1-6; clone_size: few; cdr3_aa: CASRQDRGAPLHF; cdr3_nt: TGTGCCAGCAGACAGGACAGGGGGGCACCCCTCCACTTT
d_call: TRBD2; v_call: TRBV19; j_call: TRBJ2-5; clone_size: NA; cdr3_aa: CASSIGAGGQETQYF; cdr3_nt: TGTGCCAGTAGTATCGGCGCGGGGGGCCAAGAGACCCAGTACTTC
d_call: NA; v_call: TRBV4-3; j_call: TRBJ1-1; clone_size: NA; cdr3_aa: CASSQEYNTEAFF; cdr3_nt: TGCGCCAGCAGCCAAGAGTACAACACTGAAGCTTTCTTT
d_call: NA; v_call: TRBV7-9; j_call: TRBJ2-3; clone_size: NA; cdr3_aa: CASSLEGTSPLGQYF; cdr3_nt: TGTGCCAGCAGCTTAGAAGGGACCTCTCCTCTTGGGCAGTATTTT
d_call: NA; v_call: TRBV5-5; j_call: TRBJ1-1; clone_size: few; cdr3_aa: CASSLSSQGNTEAFF; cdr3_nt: TGTGCCAGCAGCTTGAGCTCGCAGGGGAACACTGAAGCTTTCTTT
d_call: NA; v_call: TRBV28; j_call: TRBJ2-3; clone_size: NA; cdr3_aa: CASSSGSGVTDTQYF; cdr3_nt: TGTGCCAGCAGTAGCGGGTCCGGGGTCACAGATACGCAGTATTTT
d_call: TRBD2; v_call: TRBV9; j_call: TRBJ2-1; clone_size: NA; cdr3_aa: CASSPGTSGIVWDEQFF; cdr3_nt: TGTGCCAGCAGCCCCGGGACTAGCGGGATCGTTTGGGATGAGCAGTTCTTC
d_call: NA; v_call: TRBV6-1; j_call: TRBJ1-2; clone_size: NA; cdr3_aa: CASSTSESYGYTF; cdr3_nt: TGTGCCAGCTCGACCTCCGAGAGCTATGGCTACACCTTC
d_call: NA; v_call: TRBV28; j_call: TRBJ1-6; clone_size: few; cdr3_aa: CASRSVGNSPLHF; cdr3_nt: TGTGCCAGCAGGTCAGTGGGAAATTCACCCCTCCACTTT
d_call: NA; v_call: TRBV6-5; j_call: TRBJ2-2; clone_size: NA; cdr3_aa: CASLLVNTGELFF; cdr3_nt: TGTGCCAGCCTCCTGGTCAACACCGGGGAGCTGTTTTTT
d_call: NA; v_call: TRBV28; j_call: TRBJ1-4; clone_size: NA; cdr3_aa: CASSLLSGLFNEKLFF; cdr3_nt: TGTGCCAGCAGTTTATTATCAGGACTCTTTAATGAAAAACTGTTTTTT
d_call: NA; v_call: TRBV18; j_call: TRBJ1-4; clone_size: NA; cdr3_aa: CASSPLFGTGEKLFF; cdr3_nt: TGTGCCAGCTCACCACTCTTTGGTACAGGGGAAAAACTGTTTTTT
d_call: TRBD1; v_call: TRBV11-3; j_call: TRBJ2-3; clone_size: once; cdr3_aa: CASSSGTDTDTQYF; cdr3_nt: TGTGCCAGCAGCTCCGGGACAGACACAGATACGCAGTATTTT